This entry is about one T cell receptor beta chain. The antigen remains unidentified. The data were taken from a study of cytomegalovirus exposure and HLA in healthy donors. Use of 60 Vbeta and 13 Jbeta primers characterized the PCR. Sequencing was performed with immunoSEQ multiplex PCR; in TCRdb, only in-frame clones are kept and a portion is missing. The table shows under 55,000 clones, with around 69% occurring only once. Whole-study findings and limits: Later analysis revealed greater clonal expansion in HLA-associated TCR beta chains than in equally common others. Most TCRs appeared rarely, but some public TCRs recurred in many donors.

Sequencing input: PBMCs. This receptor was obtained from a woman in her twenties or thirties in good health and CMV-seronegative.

CDR3: CASSPDREQETQYF. CDR3 DNA sequence: TGTGCCAGCTCACCCGACAGGGAACAAGAGACCCAGTACTTC. The V gene is TRBV18, the J gene TRBJ2-5; TRBD1 matches at 7 bases. The length of the CDR3 is 14 residues. The V segment lost 3 bases and the J segment 2 bases; nucleotides outside the gene matches: 3. Looked up from germline, CDR1 is KGHSH and CDR2 is LQKENI. The complete variable domain, with remaining parts taken from reference TRBV18 and TRBJ2-5, reads NAGVMQNPRHLVRRRGQEARLRCSPMKGHSHVYWYRQLPEEGLKFMVYLQKENIIDESGMPKERFSAEFPKEGPSILRIQQVVRGDSAAYFCASSPDREQETQYFGPGTRLLVL.